A single T cell receptor beta chain is shown here with its context. Original processing methods: Using reference gene primer amplification, nucleated cell counts were estimated. Sequencing used immunoSEQ multiplex PCR; TCRdb keeps in-frame clones, though not all of them. That table is the source of V, J and clone size, and D and trimming were worked out from the DNA. The table records some 100,000 clones, roughly 85% of them present only once. The sample originates from a study of blood T cell repertoires in COVID-19. Study in general: The origin of the acute and convalescent COVID-19 samples was the United States, Italy and Spain. PBMCs, B-cell-depleted T cells, or T cells provided the cDNA or gDNA that made up the material.

Between the trimmed V and J ends, which lost 5 bases and 0 bases, there was a span of 20 bases. The germline V gene has CDR1 SGHTA and CDR2 FQGNSA. This CDR3 spans 19 amino acids. This sequence was found in a woman in her 70s with active or convalescent COVID-19. Sequences were obtained from peripheral blood. The rearrangement links TRBV7-2 to TRBJ1-6; a weak D match, TRBD1 (5 bases). The DNA of the CDR3 is TGTGCCAGCAGCCGCGACAGAGGTCCTCTGAGCTCCTATAATTCACCCCTCCACTTT. This sequence encodes CASSRDRGPLSSYNSPLHF.